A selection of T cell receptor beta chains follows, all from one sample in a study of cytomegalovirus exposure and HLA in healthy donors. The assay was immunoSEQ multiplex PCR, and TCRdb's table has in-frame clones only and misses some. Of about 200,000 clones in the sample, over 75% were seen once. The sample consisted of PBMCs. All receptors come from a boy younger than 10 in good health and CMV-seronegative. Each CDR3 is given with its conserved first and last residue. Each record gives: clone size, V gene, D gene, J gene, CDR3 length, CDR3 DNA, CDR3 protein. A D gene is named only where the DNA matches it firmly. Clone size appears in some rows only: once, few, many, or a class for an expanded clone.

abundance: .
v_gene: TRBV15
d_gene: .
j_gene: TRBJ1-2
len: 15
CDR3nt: TGTGCCACCAGCAGAGATTCGGGTATGGGCTATGGCTACACCTTC
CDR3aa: CATSRDSGMGYGYTF

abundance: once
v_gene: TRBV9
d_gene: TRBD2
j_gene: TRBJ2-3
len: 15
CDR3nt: TGTGCCAGCAGCGTCGGGAGACTAGCGACAGATACGCAGTATTTT
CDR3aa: CASSVGRLATDTQYF

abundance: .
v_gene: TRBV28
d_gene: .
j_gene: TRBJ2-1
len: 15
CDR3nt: TGTGCCAGCAGACCTGCAACAGGGTTTTACAATGAGCAGTTCTTC
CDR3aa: CASRPATGFYNEQFF

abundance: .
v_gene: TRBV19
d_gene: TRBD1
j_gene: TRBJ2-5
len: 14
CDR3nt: TGTGCCAGTAGTACGACAGGGGGGGCAGAGACCCAGTACTTC
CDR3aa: CASSTTGGAETQYF

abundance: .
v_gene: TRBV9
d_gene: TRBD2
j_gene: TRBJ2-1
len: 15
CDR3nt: TGTGCCAGCAGCGTAGACGGCGGGGGGGCCGTTGAGCAGTTCTTC
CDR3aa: CASSVDGGGAVEQFF

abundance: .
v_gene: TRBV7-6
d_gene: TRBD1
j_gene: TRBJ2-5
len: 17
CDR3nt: TGTGCCAGCAGCTTATCTCCCAGGGGGTATGTCCAAGAGACCCAGTACTTC
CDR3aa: CASSLSPRGYVQETQYF

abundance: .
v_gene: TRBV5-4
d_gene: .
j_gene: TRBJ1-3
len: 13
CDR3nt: TGTGCCAGCCACCTAATGCCTGGAAACACCATATATTTT
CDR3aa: CASHLMPGNTIYF

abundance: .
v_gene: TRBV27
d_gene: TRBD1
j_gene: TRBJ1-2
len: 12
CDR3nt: TGTGCCAGCAGCGACAGGGTTGGTGTCTACACCTTC
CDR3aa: CASSDRVGVYTF

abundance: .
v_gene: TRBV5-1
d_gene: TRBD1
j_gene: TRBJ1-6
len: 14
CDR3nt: TGCGCCAGCAGCTTGGGAACAGGGGCCTCACCCCTCCACTTT
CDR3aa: CASSLGTGASPLHF

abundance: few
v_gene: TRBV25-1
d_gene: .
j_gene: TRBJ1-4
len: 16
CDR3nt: TGTGCCAGCAGTGCCGATTATGCGGGGGCGAATGAAAAACTGTTTTTT
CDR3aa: CASSADYAGANEKLFF

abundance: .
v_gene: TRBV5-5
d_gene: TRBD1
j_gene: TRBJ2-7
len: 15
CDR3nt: TGTGCCAGCAGCTTGGTTACAGGGGTTGGCTACGAGCAGTACTTC
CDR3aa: CASSLVTGVGYEQYF

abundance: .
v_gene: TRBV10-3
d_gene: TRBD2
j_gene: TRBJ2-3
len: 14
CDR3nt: TGTGCCATCAGTGAGTCGGCGGGGGGGGATACGCAGTATTTT
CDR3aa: CAISESAGGDTQYF

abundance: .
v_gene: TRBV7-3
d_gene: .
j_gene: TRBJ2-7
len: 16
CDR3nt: TGTGCCAGCAGGCAGAGAATCGGGATGTGGGTCTACGAGCAGTACTTC
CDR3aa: CASRQRIGMWVYEQYF

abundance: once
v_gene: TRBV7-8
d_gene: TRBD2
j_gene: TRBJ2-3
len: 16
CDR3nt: TGTGCCAGCAGCTTACCGACTAGCGGGGACACAGATACGCAGTATTTT
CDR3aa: CASSLPTSGDTDTQYF

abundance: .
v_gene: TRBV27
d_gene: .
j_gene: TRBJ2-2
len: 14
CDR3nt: TGTGCCAGCAGTTTACGGACTTACACCGGGGAGCTGTTTTTT
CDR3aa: CASSLRTYTGELFF

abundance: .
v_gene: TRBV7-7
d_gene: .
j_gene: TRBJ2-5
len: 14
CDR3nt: TGTGCTAGCAGCTCGGGGGGCCTTCAAGAGACCCAGTACTTC
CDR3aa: CASSSGGLQETQYF

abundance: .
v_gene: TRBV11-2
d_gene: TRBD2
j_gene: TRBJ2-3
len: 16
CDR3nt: TGTGCCAGCAGCCCACTTGGGGGAGCGGGGGTAGATACGCAGTATTTT
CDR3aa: CASSPLGGAGVDTQYF

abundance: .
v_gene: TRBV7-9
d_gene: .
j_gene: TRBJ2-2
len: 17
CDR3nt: TGTGCCAGCAGCTTAGCCCCCGATACTCGTTACACCGGGGAGCTGTTTTTT
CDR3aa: CASSLAPDTRYTGELFF

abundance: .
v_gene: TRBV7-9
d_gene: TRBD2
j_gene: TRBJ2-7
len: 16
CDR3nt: TGTTCCAGCAGCTTAGCGCGCGAGCGGGGGTCGGGCGAGCAGTACTTC
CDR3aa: CSSSLARERGSGEQYF

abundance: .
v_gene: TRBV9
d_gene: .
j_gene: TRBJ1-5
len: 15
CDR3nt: TGTGCCAGCACCACTAGCGGGGGGGCGTCAGATACGCAGCATTTT
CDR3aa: CASTTSGGASDTQHF

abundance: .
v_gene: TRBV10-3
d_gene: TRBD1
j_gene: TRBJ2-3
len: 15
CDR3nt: TGTGCCATCAGTAGAACGGGACAGGGTACAGATACGCAGTATTTT
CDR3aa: CAISRTGQGTDTQYF

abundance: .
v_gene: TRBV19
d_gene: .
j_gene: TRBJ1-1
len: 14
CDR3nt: TGTGCCAGTAGTGACCCGGGGGACGGCACTGAAGCTTTCTTT
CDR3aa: CASSDPGDGTEAFF